The 22 T cell receptor beta chains below come from one sample, sequenced in a study of T cell responses to AZD1222 COVID-19 vaccine. Repertoires were generated with immunoSEQ multiplex PCR, while TCRdb's copy carries only in-frame clones and drops some. The profile shows over 150,000 clones, roughly 94% of them singletons. The source material was peripheral blood, sampled on day 0 of MenACWY control vaccination. The receptor set was obtained from an adult in good health.

The chain links TRBV7-9 to TRBJ2-7, with a weak D call TRBD1 (5 bases). The V gene's germline CDR1 is SEHNR and CDR2 FQNEAQ (reference sequence). Trimming cost V 2 bases and J 1 base, with 12 bases left between them. The CDR3 is made up of 15 amino acids. The CDR3 DNA follows: TGTGCCAGCAGCTTATCCGGGCAGGGTTCCTACGAGCAGTACTTC. This codes for CASSLSGQGSYEQYF.

The rearrangement uses TRBV9 and TRBJ2-2; 13 bases are shared with TRBD2. This CDR3 region has 17 residues. CDR1 and CDR2 from the germline V gene are SGDLS and YYNGEE. The V and J ends lost 0 bases and 1 base, in that order; junction bases with no gene match: 0. The CDR3 sequence: CASSVGLAGGNTGELFF. The DNA of the CDR3 is TGTGCCAGCAGCGTAGGACTAGCGGGGGGGAACACCGGGGAGCTGTTTTTT.

The rearrangement uses TRBV7-9 and TRBJ1-1; D might be TRBD1 (6 bases). CDR3 length: 15 amino acids. The germline V and J ends were trimmed by 10 bases and 0 bases, with 18 bases remaining between them. Germline CDR1 SEHNR, CDR2 FQNEAQ (reference sequence). The CDR3 spells CAIGDRDTMNTEAFF. Written as DNA, the CDR3 is TGTGCCATCGGGGATCGGGACACTATGAACACTGAAGCTTTCTTT.

V usage is TRBV5-6 and J usage is TRBJ1-6, with TRBD1 identical over 8 bases. With 3 bases clipped from V and 10 bases from J, the junction kept 9 bases outside the gene matches. This CDR3 is built from 15 residues. The germline gives CDR1 SGHDT, CDR2 YYEEEE. CDR3 nucleotides: TGTGCCAGCAGCTGGGGACAGGCTGTTCGGTCACCCCTCCACTTT. This gives the protein CASSWGQAVRSPLHF.

This chain connects TRBV5-1 to TRBJ2-1; D may be TRBD2 (6 bases). This CDR3 has 18 residues. V was clipped by 0 bases and J by 3 bases, with 19 bases between them. Germline lookup yields CDR1 SGHRS and CDR2 YFSETQ. CDR3 amino acids: CASSLVRSGRDLYNEQFF. CDR3 nucleotide sequence: TGCGCCAGCAGCTTGGTCAGGTCCGGGCGGGACCTCTACAATGAGCAGTTCTTC. The full variable domain, its missing parts supplied by reference TRBV5-1 and TRBJ2-1, is KAGVTQTPRYLIKTRGQQVTLSCSPISGHRSVSWYQQTPGQGLQFLFEYFSETQRNKGNFPGRFSGRQFSNSRSEMNVSTLELGDSALYLCASSLVRSGRDLYNEQFFGPGTRLTVL.

The chain combines TRBV4-1 with TRBJ2-1; D possibly corresponds to TRBD2 (6 bases). The CDR3 sequence is 12 residues long. V lost 5 bases and J lost 12, with 14 bases in between. Germline V gene lookup returns CDR1 MGHRA and CDR2 YSYEKL. The CDR3 sequence is CASSDTSSGQFF. The DNA for the CDR3 is TGCGCCAGCAGCGATACTAGCAGTGGGCAGTTCTTC.

The chain couples TRBV5-5 to TRBJ2-5, with TRBD2 matching 7 bases. V trimming: 0 bases; J trimming: 0 bases; junction bases outside the gene matches: 2. CDR3 length: 15 residues. Per germline, CDR1 SGHKS and CDR2 YYEKEE (reference sequence). CDR3 nucleotide sequence: TGTGCCAGCAGCTTGGGGGAGGGGTACCAAGAGACCCAGTACTTC. Amino acids: CASSLGEGYQETQYF.

The V call is TRBV29-1, the J call TRBJ1-1, with 7 nucleotides matching TRBD1. The V gene's germline CDR1 is SQVTM and CDR2 ANQGSEA. The junction had 6 bases not matched to a gene; V was cut back by 8 bases and J by 0 bases. The CDR3 has 13 residues. CDR3 loop: CSPRQGLNTEAFF. CDR3 DNA: TGCAGCCCCCGACAGGGTCTGAACACTGAAGCTTTCTTT.

In this sample, this clone turned up once. The chain couples TRBV9 to TRBJ2-5, with 11 bases fitting TRBD2. Germline V gives CDR1 SGDLS, CDR2 YYNGEE. CDR3 length: 15 residues. Losses at the gene ends were 0 bases for V and 5 bases for J; bases not matched to a gene: 3. The CDR3 loop reads CASSVGLAGTETQYF. The CDR3 bases are TGTGCCAGCAGCGTAGGACTAGCGGGAACTGAGACCCAGTACTTC. Complete variable domain (other parts from reference TRBV9 and TRBJ2-5): DSGVTQTPKHLITATGQRVTLRCSPRSGDLSVYWYQQSLDQGLQFLIQYYNGEERAKGNILERFSAQQFPDLHSELNLSSLELGDSALYFCASSVGLAGTETQYFGPGTRLLVL.

The chain combines TRBV19 with TRBJ1-1, with TRBD1 identical over 7 bases. Germline-derived CDR1 and CDR2 are LNHDA and SQIVND (reference sequence). The V gene end was trimmed by 5 bases and the J gene end by 1 base; junction bases not matched to a gene: 4. CDR3 size: 14 residues. The CDR3 loop is CASSFRDRNTEAFF. CDR3 DNA: TGTGCCAGTAGTTTCCGGGACAGGAACACTGAAGCTTTCTTT.

The CDR3 reads CASRLGTAQETQYF. Written as DNA, the CDR3 is TGTGCCAGCAGACTGGGGACAGCCCAAGAGACCCAGTACTTC. The gene calls are TRBV7-2 and TRBJ2-5; TRBD1 agrees at 7 bases. Germline V CDR1 and CDR2: SGHTA, FQGNSA. The CDR3 spans 14 residues. The ends lost 6 bases at V and 1 base at J; junction bases unmatched: 5.

The chain links TRBV3-1 (or the pseudogene TRBV3-2) to TRBJ1-5; a possible D gene is TRBD1 (5 bases). The germline gives CDR1 LGHDT, CDR2 YNNKEL (reference sequence). Trimming pared 4 bases from V and 5 bases from J, leaving 9 bases between. The CDR3 is made up of 13 amino acids. The CDR3 spells CASSLGGDQPQHF. For the CDR3, the DNA is TGTGCCAGCAGCCTTGGGGGTGATCAGCCCCAGCATTTT.

This chain links TRBV18 with TRBJ1-2; the D is unclear. Trimming removed 3 bases at V and 8 bases at J, with 13 bases between. Germline-derived CDR1 and CDR2 are KGHSH and LQKENI. The CDR3 is made up of 13 amino acids. The CDR3 loop reads CASSPTPRGGYTF. CDR3 DNA: TGTGCCAGCTCACCGACCCCCCGCGGGGGCTACACCTTC.

V gene TRBV24-1 combines with J gene TRBJ1-2; the D gene is possibly TRBD1 (5 bases). CDR3 size: 12 residues. In germline, CDR1 is KGHDR, CDR2 SFDVKD. V lost 8 bases, J lost 8 bases, and 14 bases lay in between. The CDR3 bases are TGTGCCACCACCCAGGGCTTCGGGGGCTACACCTTC. Translated: CATTQGFGGYTF.

The chain combines TRBV11-1 with TRBJ2-6; perhaps TRBD2 as D (6 bases). Per the germline V gene, CDR1 is SGHAT and CDR2 is FQDESV (reference sequence). This CDR3 comprises 15 residues. V dropped 5 bases and J dropped 4 bases, with 12 bases sitting between them. In nucleotides, the CDR3 is TGTGCCAGCAGCGTGGGGGGAGCCGGGGCCAACGTCCTGACTTTC. Its protein product is CASSVGGAGANVLTF.

This clone was counted once. The CDR3 loop is CASSLAAGANTGELFF. Here the CDR3 DNA reads TGTGCCAGCAGCTTAGCAGCGGGAGCGAACACCGGGGAGCTGTTTTTT. The rearrangement links TRBV7-9 to TRBJ2-2; TRBD2 matches 8 bases. Germline V lookup: CDR1 SEHNR, CDR2 FQNEAQ (reference sequence). The CDR3 spans 16 residues. The V segment lost 0 bases and the J segment 0 bases; nucleotides outside the gene matches: 0.

V gene TRBV11-3 combines with J gene TRBJ2-3; D is possibly TRBD2 (6 bases). This CDR3 contains 15 residues. V lost 1 base to trimming and J lost 0 bases, with 8 bases between them. CDR1 and CDR2 (germline): SGHNT, YENEEA. The CDR3 sequence is CASSLGGLSTDTQYF. The CDR3 coding sequence is TGTGCCAGCAGCTTAGGGGGACTCAGCACAGATACGCAGTATTTT.

The chain couples TRBV28 to TRBJ2-7, with D unclear. This CDR3 contains 11 residues. The germline V and J ends were trimmed by 5 bases and 3 bases, with 5 bases remaining between them. CDR1 and CDR2 from the germline V gene are MDHEN and SYDVKM. CDR3 protein: CASSPHYEQYF. CDR3 nucleotide sequence: TGTGCCAGCAGTCCGCACTACGAGCAGTACTTC.

The chain uses TRBV4-1 and TRBJ2-3; D unresolved. Germline V gene lookup returns CDR1 MGHRA and CDR2 YSYEKL. The CDR3 is made up of 17 amino acids. Trimming shortened V by 6 bases and J by 3 bases, and 22 bases separated the two germline ends. The CDR3, as DNA: TGCGCCAGCAGACGCTCCCCGGCGAGCTCCTCGACAGATACGCAGTATTTT. Amino acid sequence: CASRRSPASSSTDTQYF.

This clone has more than one count but fewer than ten. The chain carries TRBV7-2 and TRBJ2-3; D might be TRBD1 or TRBD2, each matching 5 bases. V lost 1 base to trimming and J lost 7 bases, with 15 bases between them. The CDR3 loop spans 15 amino acids. The germline CDR1 and CDR2 sequences are SGHTA and FQGNSA. CDR3 DNA sequence: TGTGCCAGCAGCTTAGTATTGGTCGGGACGAATACGCAGTATTTT. Amino acids: CASSLVLVGTNTQYF.

This clone occurred once. The chain links TRBV6-5 to TRBJ2-3, with 7 bases aligning to TRBD2. The CDR3 runs 14 residues. Germline loops: CDR1 MNHEY, CDR2 SVGAGI. V lost 8 bases, J lost 1 base, and 6 bases stayed unmatched. CDR3 loop: CASRGDPRTDTQYF. DNA of the CDR3: TGTGCCAGCCGGGGGGACCCTCGCACAGATACGCAGTATTTT.

The genes are TRBV6-6 and TRBJ2-7; 9 bases are a match to TRBD1. The CDR3 totals 12 residues. Germline V gene sequence: CDR1 MNHNY, CDR2 SVGAGI (reference sequence). CDR3 protein: CTSRGQGLEQYF. CDR3 sequence (DNA): TGTACAAGCCGAGGACAGGGGCTCGAGCAGTACTTC.